This passage covers 23 T cell receptor beta chains from one sample sequenced in a study of memory CD4+ T cells and cytomegalovirus serostatus. TCRdb's copy holds only in-frame clones and misses some; the assay was immunoSEQ multiplex PCR. Here the sample spans tens of thousands of clones, over 65% being singletons. Single viable CD3+CD4+CD8-CD45RO+ cells were sorted as the memory CD4+ T cells. The material sequenced was memory CD4+ T cells from blood. These receptor sequences come from an adult in good health and CMV-seronegative.

The chain recombines TRBV7-2 with TRBJ2-3; D not resolved. The CDR3 runs 16 residues. The V and J ends lost 1 base and 5 bases respectively, with 16 bases between them. Germline V lookup: CDR1 SGHTA, CDR2 FQGNSA. The CDR3 protein is CASSLGVGSAGDTQYF. The CDR3 bases are TGTGCCAGCAGCTTAGGGGTGGGATCGGCCGGAGATACGCAGTATTTT. Full variable domain (outside the CDR3, taken from reference TRBV7-2 and TRBJ2-3): GAGVSQSPSNKVTEKGKDVELRCDPISGHTALYWYRQSLGQGLEFLIYFQGNSAPDKSGLPSDRFSAERTGGSVSTLTIQRTQQEDSAVYLCASSLGVGSAGDTQYFGPGTRLTVL.

This rearrangement joins TRBV10-1 to TRBJ2-2; the D is unclear. CDR3 length: 13 residues. Germline V lookup: CDR1 WNHNN, CDR2 SYGVQD (reference sequence). The V end was cut by 8 bases, the J end by 0 bases, with 7 bases between. The chain's CDR3 is CASEDSNTGELFF. CDR3 coding DNA: TGCGCCAGCGAAGATTCGAACACCGGGGAGCTGTTTTTT.

Here the CDR3 reads CAWRQGAINEKLFF. The CDR3 DNA sequence: TGTGCCTGGCGACAGGGGGCCATTAATGAAAAACTGTTTTTT. The chain couples TRBV30 to TRBJ1-4; TRBD1 matches at 10 bases. CDR3 length: 14 amino acids. The germline gives CDR1 GTSNPN, CDR2 SVGIG (reference sequence). V trimming: 5 bases; J trimming: 4 bases; junction bases outside the gene matches: 4.

V is TRBV20-1 and J is TRBJ2-5, with 8 bases matching TRBD2. Germline values: CDR1 DFQATT, CDR2 SNEGSKA (reference sequence). There are 11 residues in the CDR3. V gave up 3 bases and J gave up 9 bases; unmatched junction bases: 3. The CDR3 here is CSASGGASQYF. In nucleotides, the CDR3 is TGCAGTGCTAGCGGGGGGGCGTCCCAGTACTTC.

This chain links TRBV21-1 with TRBJ1-5; the table's D call, TRBD1, has no DNA check behind it. TRBV21-1 is listed as a pseudogene. The CDR3 is made up of 15 amino acids. CDR3 region: CASSKETGDNQPQHF. Here the CDR3 DNA reads TGTGCCAGCAGCAAAGAGACAGGTGACAATCAGCCCCAGCATTTT.

The chain couples TRBV25-1 to TRBJ2-3; D is unresolved. CDR1 MGHDK and CDR2 SYGVNS come from the germline V gene. The CDR3 runs 11 residues. The ends were cut back, 4 bases at V and 15 bases at J, with 14 bases in the middle. The CDR3 here is CASSAGQVQYF. The CDR3 DNA is TGTGCCAGCAGTGCGGGCCAGGTTCAATATTTT. Together with reference TRBV25-1 and TRBJ2-3, the CDR3 gives the full variable domain: EADIYQTPRYLVIGTGKKITLECSQTMGHDKMYWYQQDPGMELHLIHYSYGVNSTEKGDLSSESTVSRIRTEHFPLTLESARPSHTSQYLCASSAGQVQYFGPGTRLTVL.

This chain's CDR3 is CASSSWERGSTDTQYF. Written as DNA, the CDR3 is TGTGCCAGCAGCTCGTGGGAGCGGGGTAGCACAGATACGCAGTATTTT. V is TRBV7-2 and J is TRBJ2-3; 7 bases line up with TRBD2. This CDR3 is built from 16 residues. With V trimmed by 4 bases and J by 0 bases, 7 bases remained unmatched. Looked up from germline, CDR1 is SGHTA and CDR2 is FQGNSA. Together with reference TRBV7-2 and TRBJ2-3, the CDR3 gives the full variable domain: GAGVSQSPSNKVTEKGKDVELRCDPISGHTALYWYRQSLGQGLEFLIYFQGNSAPDKSGLPSDRFSAERTGGSVSTLTIQRTQQEDSAVYLCASSSWERGSTDTQYFGPGTRLTVL.

V and J are TRBV9 and TRBJ1-6, with D uncertain. Trimming left V 2 bases short and J 9 bases short, with 21 bases between. From germline, CDR1 is SGDLS and CDR2 YYNGEE. The CDR3 extends over 17 amino acids. CDR3 amino acids: CASSVTSGLGKGSPLHF. CDR3 nucleotides: TGTGCCAGCAGCGTTACCTCGGGGTTGGGTAAAGGTTCACCCCTCCACTTT.

The rearrangement links TRBV30 to TRBJ1-2; D is uncertain. Germline values: CDR1 GTSNPN, CDR2 SVGIG (reference sequence). The CDR3 totals 15 residues. V gave up 3 bases and J gave up 0 bases, with 14 bases separating them. The CDR3 region is CAWSGKGLTNYGYTF. The CDR3 nucleotides read TGTGCCTGGAGCGGCAAAGGACTAACTAACTATGGCTACACCTTC.

The V and J genes are TRBV6-4 and TRBJ2-1, with unresolved D. Per the germline V gene, CDR1 is MRHNA and CDR2 is SNTAGT. There are 13 residues in the CDR3. V was trimmed by 2 bases and J by 5 bases, leaving 7 bases between them. In DNA, the CDR3 is TGTGCCAGCAGTGACGAAACTCACAATGAGCAGTTCTTC. Its protein is CASSDETHNEQFF.

V is TRBV19 and J is TRBJ1-2; tentative D call: TRBD1 (5 bases). The V gene's germline CDR1 is LNHDA and CDR2 SQIVND (reference sequence). V dropped 4 bases and J dropped 4 bases, with 16 bases sitting between them. The CDR3 extends over 15 amino acids. In nucleotides, the CDR3 is TGTGCCAGTAGTAGGCGGGGCGATCACACCTATGGCTACACCTTC. Translated: CASSRRGDHTYGYTF. The complete variable domain, with remaining parts taken from reference TRBV19 and TRBJ1-2, reads DGGITQSPKYLFRKEGQNVTLSCEQNLNHDAMYWYRQDPGQGLRLIYYSQIVNDFQKGDIAEGYSVSREKKESFPLTVTSAQKNPTAFYLCASSRRGDHTYGYTFGSGTRLTVV.

The chain joins TRBV19 to TRBJ1-1; possibly TRBD1 for D (6 bases). The CDR3 runs 17 residues. Germline-derived CDR1 and CDR2 are LNHDA and SQIVND (reference sequence). V lost 7 bases to trimming and J lost 4 bases, with 25 bases between them. In DNA form, the CDR3 reads TGTGCCAGTACGGCCAGGGGTGCGGGACTTAAGCTCACTGAAGCTTTCTTT. Protein product: CASTARGAGLKLTEAFF.

The V and J genes are TRBV7-3 and TRBJ2-1, with TRBD2 as a possible D gene (7 bases). The CDR3 sequence is 13 residues long. The V end lost 8 bases, the J end lost 7 bases, and 15 bases lay between the germline ends. Germline values: CDR1 SGHTA, CDR2 FQGTGA. CDR3 region: CASSGGRGNEQFF. The CDR3 DNA reads TGTGCCAGCTCCGGGGGGCGCGGGAATGAGCAGTTCTTC.

This clone was seen only a few times. The V gene is TRBV4-1, the J gene TRBJ2-7; D not certain. V lost 1 base to trimming and J lost 4 bases, with 23 bases between them. Germline CDR1 is MGHRA and CDR2 is YSYEKL. CDR3 length: 18 amino acids. DNA for the CDR3: TGCGCCAGCAGCCAAGTTAATCTGGTACCTTCACCAGAATACGAGCAGTACTTC. It is translated as CASSQVNLVPSPEYEQYF.

This clone has just one count. CDR3 DNA: TGTGCCAGCTCACCACAAGCCACAGGGCGCGAGCAGTACTTC. Translating gives CASSPQATGREQYF. The chain has TRBV18 and TRBJ2-7, with D maybe TRBD1 (6 bases). V was trimmed by 1 base and J by 6 bases, leaving 13 bases between them. Germline values: CDR1 KGHSH, CDR2 LQKENI. The CDR3 consists of 14 residues.

This clone has only a few counts. In DNA form, the CDR3 reads TGTGCCAGTAGTATGCGCGGCAGGGGCTATGGCTACACCTTC. This translates into CASSMRGRGYGYTF. The chain uses TRBV19 and TRBJ1-2; D might be TRBD1 (6 bases). The CDR3 spans 14 residues. V was shortened by 3 bases and J by 4 bases, with 12 bases between the two germline ends. Germline V gives CDR1 LNHDA, CDR2 SQIVND (reference sequence).

This clone was seen just once. The chain uses TRBV6-5 and TRBJ1-1; D is uncertain. Trimming took off 6 bases at V and 1 base at J, with 6 bases between the two ends. Germline lookup yields CDR1 MNHEY and CDR2 SVGAGI. The CDR3 extends over 12 amino acids. The CDR3 loop reads CASRATNTEAFF. CDR3 DNA sequence: TGTGCCAGCAGAGCAACGAACACTGAAGCTTTCTTT.

This clone was recorded a few times. The chain employs TRBV6-1 and TRBJ1-1; D is unresolved. Germline V gene data show CDR1 as MNHNS and CDR2 as SASEGT. V was trimmed by 5 bases and J by 4 bases, leaving 11 bases between them. The CDR3 length is 13 residues. Here the CDR3 DNA reads TGTGCCAGCAGTTCCGGACCAGCCACTGAAGCTTTCTTT. Its protein is CASSSGPATEAFF.

The chain is built from TRBV7-9 and TRBJ2-1; 8 positions match TRBD2. The CDR3 spans 14 residues. J lost 10 bases, V lost 1 base, and 6 bases had no gene match. In germline, CDR1 is SEHNR, CDR2 FQNEAQ (reference sequence). The CDR3 nucleotides read TGTGCCAGCAGCTTAGTCGGGGGGGCCCCAGAGCAGTTCTTC. Translation: CASSLVGGAPEQFF.

This chain joins TRBV5-5 and TRBJ1-2, with no clear D. The CDR3 covers 13 residues. V was clipped by 0 bases and J by 5 bases, with 8 bases between them. CDR1 is SGHKS, CDR2 YYEKEE, per germline (reference sequence). The CDR3 DNA follows: TGTGCCAGCAGCTTGGGGACGGGGTATGGCTACACCTTC. This codes for CASSLGTGYGYTF.

The chain is built from TRBV27 and TRBJ1-2; D gene unclear. Germline CDR1 and CDR2: MNHEY and SMNVEV (reference sequence). This CDR3 region has 14 residues. The V gene lost 6 bases and the J gene lost 4 bases, with 15 bases spanning the gap. The CDR3 sequence is CASSLAGGTYGYTF. CDR3 bases: TGTGCCAGCAGCTTAGCCGGTGGCACCTATGGCTACACCTTC.

This clone was counted a few times. This chain connects TRBV5-5 to TRBJ2-3; D possibly corresponds to TRBD1 (7 bases). Germline CDR1 SGHKS, CDR2 YYEKEE (reference sequence). The CDR3 loop spans 17 amino acids. Trimming removed 7 bases at V and 0 bases at J, with 21 bases between. The chain's CDR3 is CASADRFGGKSTDTQYF. In DNA, the CDR3 is TGTGCCAGCGCGGACAGGTTCGGCGGGAAGAGCACAGATACGCAGTATTTT.

The rearrangement links TRBV19 to TRBJ2-2; TRBD1 matches at 7 bases. The CDR3 extends over 16 amino acids. The germline gives CDR1 LNHDA, CDR2 SQIVND (reference sequence). The V segment lost 4 bases and the J segment 4 bases; nucleotides outside the gene matches: 9. CDR3 coding DNA: TGTGCCAGTAGTAGCTTGACAGGGCTGGCCACCGGGGAGCTGTTTTTT. This translates into CASSSLTGLATGELFF.